The clone carrying this T cell receptor beta chain showed up just a few times. Antigen: not known. J lost 8 bases, V lost 5 bases, and 10 bases had no gene match. This CDR3 spans 14 amino acids. Germline V gives CDR1 MNHEY, CDR2 SMNVEV (reference sequence). These data belong to a study of T-cell memory formation after mild COVID-19. cDNA libraries for TCR alpha and TCR beta, carrying sample barcodes and UMIs, came from 5'RACE with constant-segment primers. MiXCR, run by TCRdb on the 5' RACE reads, gives a single entry per CDR3 protein. The sample shows hundreds of thousands of distinct CDR3 sequences, 18% of them seen only once. Study results and caveats: Pre-infection memory held some responding clones, suggesting pre-existing cross-reactive T cells responded.

Sequenced material: PBMCs or a T cell subset sorted from them (not recorded which). This chain joins TRBV27 and TRBJ2-3, with TRBD1 identical over 7 bases. This TCR came from an adult woman who had mild COVID-19 (a few samples of this study predate the infection). Cell type and time point are not known. The CDR3 DNA sequence: TGTGCCAGCAGTGTGACAGGGTATTGGGCTACGCAGTATTTT. It is translated as CASSVTGYWATQYF.